This T cell receptor (beta chain) stems from a study of graft-versus-host responses after intestinal transplantation. Findings of the study overall: GvH clones were identified in recipient marrow, with some first appearing in ileum or blood. Levels of circulating GvH clones at their peak were associated with early post-transplant HvG declines.

The ends were cut back, 2 bases at V and 9 bases at J, with 17 bases in the middle. Germline-derived CDR1 and CDR2 are SGDLS and YYNGEE. The CDR3 has 14 amino acids. Sequenced by immunoSEQ multiplex PCR; TCRdb stores in-frame clones only, minus some. The repertoire includes roughly 110,000 clones, 90% to 95% of them detected once, and roughly 1% sits in the top ten. As concerns this clone: Its target is unknown.

This specimen consisted of unstimulated CD8+ T cells sorted from spleen or lymph node cells, obtained before transplant. This sequence was found in a human donor who was the organ donor for an intestinal transplant. The chain combines TRBV9 with TRBJ2-5, with a tentative D call TRBD2 (5 bases). CDR3 residues: CASSVSPGIRAQYF. CDR3 DNA sequence: TGTGCCAGCAGCGTTAGTCCGGGGATTAGGGCCCAGTACTTC.